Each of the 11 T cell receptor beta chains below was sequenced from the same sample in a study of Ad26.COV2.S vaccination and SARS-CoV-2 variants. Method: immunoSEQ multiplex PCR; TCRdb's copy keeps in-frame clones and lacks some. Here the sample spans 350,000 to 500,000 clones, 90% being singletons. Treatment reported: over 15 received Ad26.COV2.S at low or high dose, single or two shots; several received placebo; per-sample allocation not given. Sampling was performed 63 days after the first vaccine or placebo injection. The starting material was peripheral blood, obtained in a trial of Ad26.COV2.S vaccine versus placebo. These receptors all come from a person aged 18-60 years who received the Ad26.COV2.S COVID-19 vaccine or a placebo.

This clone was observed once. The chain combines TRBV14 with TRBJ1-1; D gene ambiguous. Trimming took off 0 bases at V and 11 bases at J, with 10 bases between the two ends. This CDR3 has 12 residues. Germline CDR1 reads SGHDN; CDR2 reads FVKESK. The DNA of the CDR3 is TGTGCCAGCAGCCAAGAACCGGTGGGGGCTTTCTTT. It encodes CASSQEPVGAFF. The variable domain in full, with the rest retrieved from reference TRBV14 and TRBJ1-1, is EAGVTQFPSHSVIEKGQTVTLRCDPISGHDNLYWYRRVMGKEIKFLLHFVKESKQDESGMPNNRFLAERTGGTYSTLKVQPAELEDSGVYFCASSQEPVGAFFGQGTRLTVV.

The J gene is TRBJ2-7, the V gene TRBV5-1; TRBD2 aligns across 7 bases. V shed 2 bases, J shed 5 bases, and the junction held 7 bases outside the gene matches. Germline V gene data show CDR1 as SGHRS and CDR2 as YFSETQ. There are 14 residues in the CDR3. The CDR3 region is CASSFGPGGNEQYF. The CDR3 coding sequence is TGCGCCAGCAGCTTTGGTCCCGGGGGGAACGAGCAGTACTTC.

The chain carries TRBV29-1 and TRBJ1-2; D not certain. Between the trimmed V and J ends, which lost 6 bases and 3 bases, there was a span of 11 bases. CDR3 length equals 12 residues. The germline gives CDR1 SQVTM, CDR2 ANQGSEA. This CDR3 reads CSVPLADYGYTF. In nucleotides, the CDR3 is TGCAGCGTCCCGTTAGCGGACTATGGCTACACCTTC. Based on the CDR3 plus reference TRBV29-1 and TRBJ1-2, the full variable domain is SAVISQKPSRDICQRGTSLTIQCQVDSQVTMMFWYRQQPGQSLTLIATANQGSEATYESGFVIDKFPISRPNLTFSTLTVSNMSPEDSSIYLCSVPLADYGYTFGSGTRLTVV.

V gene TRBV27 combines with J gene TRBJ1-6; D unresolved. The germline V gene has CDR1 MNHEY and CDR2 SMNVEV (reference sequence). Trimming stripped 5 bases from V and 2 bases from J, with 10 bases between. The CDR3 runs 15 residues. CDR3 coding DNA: TGTGCCAGCAGTCCCCGGGTCCCCTATAATTCACCCCTCCACTTT. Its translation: CASSPRVPYNSPLHF.

The CDR3 here is CASSSGQPTDTQYF. The CDR3 region has the DNA TGTGCCAGCAGCTCGGGACAGCCCACAGATACGCAGTATTTT. The chain joins TRBV7-2 to TRBJ2-3; 7 nucleotides line up with TRBD1. Losses at the gene ends were 4 bases for V and 2 bases for J; bases not matched to a gene: 3. Germline loops: CDR1 SGHTA, CDR2 FQGNSA. This CDR3 is built from 14 residues. Full variable domain (remainder filled in from reference TRBV7-2 and TRBJ2-3): GAGVSQSPSNKVTEKGKDVELRCDPISGHTALYWYRQSLGQGLEFLIYFQGNSAPDKSGLPSDRFSAERTGGSVSTLTIQRTQQEDSAVYLCASSSGQPTDTQYFGPGTRLTVL.

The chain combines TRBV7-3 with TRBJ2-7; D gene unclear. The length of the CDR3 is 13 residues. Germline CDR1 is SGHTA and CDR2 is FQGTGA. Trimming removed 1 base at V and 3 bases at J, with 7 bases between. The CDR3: CASSLKSGYEQYF. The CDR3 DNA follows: TGTGCCAGCAGCTTAAAGTCGGGCTACGAGCAGTACTTC.

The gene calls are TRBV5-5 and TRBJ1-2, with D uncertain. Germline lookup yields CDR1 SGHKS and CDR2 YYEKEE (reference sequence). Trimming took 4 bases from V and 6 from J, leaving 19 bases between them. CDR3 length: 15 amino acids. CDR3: CASSKNRVMRNGYTF. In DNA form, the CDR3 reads TGTGCCAGCAGCAAAAACCGGGTTATGAGAAATGGCTACACCTTC.

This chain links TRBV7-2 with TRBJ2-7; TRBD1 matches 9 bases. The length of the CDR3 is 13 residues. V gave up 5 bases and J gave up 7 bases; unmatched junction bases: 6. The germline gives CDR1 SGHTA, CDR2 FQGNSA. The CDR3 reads CASSLQGAREQYF. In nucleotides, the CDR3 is TGTGCCAGCAGCCTACAGGGGGCCCGGGAGCAGTACTTC.

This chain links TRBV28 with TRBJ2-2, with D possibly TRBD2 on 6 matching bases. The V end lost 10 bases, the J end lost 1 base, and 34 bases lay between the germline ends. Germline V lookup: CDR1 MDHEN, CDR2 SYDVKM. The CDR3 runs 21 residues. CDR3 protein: CATRDRWPAGLGRVNTGELFF. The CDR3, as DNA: TGTGCCACCAGGGATAGGTGGCCAGCGGGTCTAGGAAGGGTGAACACCGGGGAGCTGTTTTTT.

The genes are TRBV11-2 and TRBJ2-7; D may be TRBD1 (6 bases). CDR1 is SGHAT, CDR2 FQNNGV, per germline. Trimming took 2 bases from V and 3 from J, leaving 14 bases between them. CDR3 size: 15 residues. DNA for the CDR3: TGTGCCAGCAGCTTATATTTTCAGGGGATCTACGAGCAGTACTTC. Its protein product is CASSLYFQGIYEQYF.

CDR3 bases: TGTGCCAGCAGTACACCGGGACTAGGAATCGGGGAGCTGTTTTTT. It specifies CASSTPGLGIGELFF. The rearrangement links TRBV27 to TRBJ2-2; 8 nucleotides line up with TRBD2. There are 15 residues in the CDR3. The germline V gene encodes CDR1 MNHEY and CDR2 SMNVEV (reference sequence). Trimming cost V 5 bases and J 7 bases; bases outside gene matches: 9.